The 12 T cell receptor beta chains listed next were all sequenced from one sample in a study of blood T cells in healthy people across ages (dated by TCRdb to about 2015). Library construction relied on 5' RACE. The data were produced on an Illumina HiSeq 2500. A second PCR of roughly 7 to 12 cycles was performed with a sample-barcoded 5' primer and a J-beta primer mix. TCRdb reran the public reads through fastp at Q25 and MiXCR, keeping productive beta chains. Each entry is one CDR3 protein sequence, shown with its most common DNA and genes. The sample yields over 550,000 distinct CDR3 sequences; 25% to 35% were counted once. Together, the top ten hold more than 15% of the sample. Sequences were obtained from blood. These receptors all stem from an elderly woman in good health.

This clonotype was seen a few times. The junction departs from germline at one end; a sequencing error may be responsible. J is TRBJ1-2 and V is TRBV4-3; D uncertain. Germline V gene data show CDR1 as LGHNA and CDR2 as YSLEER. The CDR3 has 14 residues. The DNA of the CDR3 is TGCGCCAGCAGCCAAGATGTGGAGGACTATGGCCACACCTTC. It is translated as CASSQDVEDYGHTF.

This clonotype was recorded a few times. The DNA of the CDR3 is TGTGCCAGCAGTCGACAGTCCGTAGAAGCTTTCTTT. Translating it yields CASSRQSVEAFF. The chain employs TRBV2 and TRBJ1-1; D might be TRBD1 (5 bases). Germline V gene lookup returns CDR1 SNHLY and CDR2 FYNNEI. This CDR3 is 12 amino acids long. Trimming left V 5 bases short and J 8 bases short, with 12 bases between.

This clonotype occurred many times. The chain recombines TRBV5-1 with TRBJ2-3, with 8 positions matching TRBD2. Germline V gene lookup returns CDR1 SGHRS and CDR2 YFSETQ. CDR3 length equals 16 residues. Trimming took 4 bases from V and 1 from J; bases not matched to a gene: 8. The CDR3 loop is CASSVRSGGGTDTQYF. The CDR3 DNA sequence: TGCGCCAGCAGCGTTCGATCGGGGGGGGGCACAGATACGCAGTATTTT.

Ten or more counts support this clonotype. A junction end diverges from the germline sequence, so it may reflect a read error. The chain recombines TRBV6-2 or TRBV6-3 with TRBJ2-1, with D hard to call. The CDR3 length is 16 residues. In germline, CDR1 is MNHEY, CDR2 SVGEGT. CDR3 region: CASSQLPDPPYNELFF. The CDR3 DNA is TGTGCCAGCAGCCAACTCCCGGACCCACCTTACAATGAGCTGTTCTTC.

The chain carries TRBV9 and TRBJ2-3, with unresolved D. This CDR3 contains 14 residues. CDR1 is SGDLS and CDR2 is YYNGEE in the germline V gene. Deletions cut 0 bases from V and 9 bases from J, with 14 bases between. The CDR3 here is CASSVGWDAWTQYF. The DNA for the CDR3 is TGTGCCAGCAGCGTAGGATGGGATGCATGGACGCAGTATTTT.

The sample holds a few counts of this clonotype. The chain's CDR3 is CASSQTGVAKNIQYF. The CDR3, as DNA: TGTGCCAGCAGCCAAACAGGGGTGGCCAAAAACATTCAGTACTTC. The rearrangement uses TRBV14 and TRBJ2-4, with 7 bases aligning to TRBD1. Germline V CDR1 and CDR2: SGHDN, FVKESK. CDR3 size: 15 residues. V lost 2 bases to trimming and J lost 1 base; unmatched junction nucleotides: 2.

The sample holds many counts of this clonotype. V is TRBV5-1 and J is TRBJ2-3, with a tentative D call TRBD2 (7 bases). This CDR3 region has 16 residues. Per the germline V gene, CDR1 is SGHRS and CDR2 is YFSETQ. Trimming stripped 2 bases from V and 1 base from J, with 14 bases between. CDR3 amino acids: CASSFNAGAGTDTQYF. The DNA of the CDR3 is TGCGCCAGCAGCTTCAATGCGGGGGCCGGCACAGATACGCAGTATTTT.

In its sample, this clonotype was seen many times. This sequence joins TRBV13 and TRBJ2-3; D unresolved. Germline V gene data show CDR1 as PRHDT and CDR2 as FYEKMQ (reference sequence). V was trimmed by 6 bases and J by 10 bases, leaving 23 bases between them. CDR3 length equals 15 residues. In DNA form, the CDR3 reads TGTGCCAGCAGTCCATCCTGGAACCCCACAAGGGCGCAGTATTTT. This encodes CASSPSWNPTRAQYF.

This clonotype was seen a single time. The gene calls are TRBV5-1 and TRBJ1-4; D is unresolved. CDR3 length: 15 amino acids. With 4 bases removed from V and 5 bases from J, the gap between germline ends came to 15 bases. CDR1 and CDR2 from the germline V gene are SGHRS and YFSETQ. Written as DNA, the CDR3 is TGCGCCAGCAGCCAGGCCGGACCGCCGAATGAAAAACTGTTTTTT. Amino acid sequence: CASSQAGPPNEKLFF.

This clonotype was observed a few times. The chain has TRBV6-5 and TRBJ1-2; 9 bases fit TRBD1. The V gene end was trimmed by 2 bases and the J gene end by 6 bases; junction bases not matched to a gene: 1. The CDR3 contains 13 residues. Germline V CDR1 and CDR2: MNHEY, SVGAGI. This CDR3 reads CASSYRQGDGYTF. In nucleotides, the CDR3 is TGTGCCAGCAGTTACCGACAGGGGGATGGCTACACCTTC.

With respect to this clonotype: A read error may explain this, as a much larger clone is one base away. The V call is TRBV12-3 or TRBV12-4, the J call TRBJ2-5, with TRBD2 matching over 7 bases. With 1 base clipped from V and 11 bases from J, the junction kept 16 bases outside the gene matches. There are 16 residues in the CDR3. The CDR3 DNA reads TGTGCCAGCAGTTTAGGGGGAGGGGCCTTCGTAAATGAGCAGTACTTC. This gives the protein CASSLGGGAFVNEQYF.

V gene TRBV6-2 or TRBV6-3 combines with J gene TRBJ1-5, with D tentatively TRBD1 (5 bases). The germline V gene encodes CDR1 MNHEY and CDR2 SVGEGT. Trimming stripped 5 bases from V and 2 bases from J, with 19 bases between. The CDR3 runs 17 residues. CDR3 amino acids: CASSKTRNLRGNQPQHF. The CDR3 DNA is TGTGCCAGCAGTAAAACCCGAAATCTCAGGGGCAATCAGCCCCAGCATTTT.